This is a list of T cell receptor beta chains from one sample in a study of T cell responses to AZD1222 COVID-19 vaccine. The table came from immunoSEQ multiplex PCR; TCRdb's copy has only in-frame clones and leaves some out. Among almost 65,000 clones listed, 65% to 85% were seen once. The source was peripheral blood, collected on day 0 of AZD1222 vaccination. These receptor sequences come from an adult in good health. Each CDR3 is given with its conserved first and last residue. Each record gives: clone size, V gene, J gene, CDR3 protein. The size field is filled for only some rows; it gives once, few, many or a size class.

clone_size: -; v_call: TRBV9; j_call: TRBJ2-3; cdr3_aa: CASSVVGGLTDTQYF
clone_size: -; v_call: TRBV5-1; j_call: TRBJ2-1; cdr3_aa: CASSRTGTGRYNEQFF
clone_size: -; v_call: TRBV5-6; j_call: TRBJ2-2; cdr3_aa: CASSLVGQVLFF
clone_size: -; v_call: TRBV29-1; j_call: TRBJ1-1; cdr3_aa: CSAENTEAFF
clone_size: -; v_call: TRBV6-5; j_call: TRBJ1-1; cdr3_aa: CASSYSIGGYNTEAFF
clone_size: -; v_call: TRBV5-4; j_call: TRBJ1-3; cdr3_aa: CASSDRAIGNTIYF
clone_size: -; v_call: TRBV6-5; j_call: TRBJ1-2; cdr3_aa: CASSYGRNYGYTF
clone_size: -; v_call: TRBV6-5; j_call: TRBJ2-7; cdr3_aa: CASSYAGARYEQYF
clone_size: -; v_call: TRBV6-2/TRBV6-3; j_call: TRBJ2-3; cdr3_aa: CASSHPLSGGPLPTDTQYF
clone_size: -; v_call: TRBV6-5; j_call: TRBJ2-7; cdr3_aa: CASSQGGEQYF
clone_size: -; v_call: TRBV7-2; j_call: TRBJ1-1; cdr3_aa: CASSSLRTAKDTEAFF
clone_size: -; v_call: TRBV21-1; j_call: TRBJ1-4; cdr3_aa: CASIIRGSEKLFF
clone_size: few; v_call: TRBV5-1; j_call: TRBJ1-6; cdr3_aa: CASSSGGLGSPLHF
clone_size: few; v_call: TRBV2; j_call: TRBJ1-5; cdr3_aa: CASRKGVIRNQPQHF
clone_size: -; v_call: TRBV2; j_call: TRBJ1-5; cdr3_aa: CASSEGGYSNQPQHF
clone_size: -; v_call: TRBV6-1; j_call: TRBJ1-6; cdr3_aa: CASSESPGHNSPLHF
clone_size: once; v_call: TRBV6-5; j_call: TRBJ2-2; cdr3_aa: CASSYSGGPVTGELFF
clone_size: -; v_call: TRBV6-1; j_call: TRBJ1-2; cdr3_aa: CASSENRLGGYTF
clone_size: -; v_call: TRBV10-3; j_call: TRBJ2-2; cdr3_aa: CAISSGGARAGELFF
clone_size: -; v_call: TRBV4-1; j_call: TRBJ1-6; cdr3_aa: CASSHLRTLHF
clone_size: -; v_call: TRBV6-1; j_call: TRBJ2-1; cdr3_aa: CASSEARGVLFVFF
clone_size: -; v_call: TRBV29-1; j_call: TRBJ2-6; cdr3_aa: CSVAHALPGANVLTF
clone_size: -; v_call: TRBV5-4; j_call: TRBJ2-2; cdr3_aa: CASSLARGTGELFF
clone_size: -; v_call: TRBV19; j_call: TRBJ2-1; cdr3_aa: CASSNLMGTAGYNEQFF
clone_size: -; v_call: TRBV4-3; j_call: TRBJ1-1; cdr3_aa: CASSLGRVNTEAFF
clone_size: -; v_call: TRBV9; j_call: TRBJ1-2; cdr3_aa: CASSVVPGSNYGYTF
clone_size: -; v_call: TRBV19; j_call: TRBJ2-7; cdr3_aa: CASSISVTYEQYF
clone_size: -; v_call: TRBV2; j_call: TRBJ1-4; cdr3_aa: CASNQDRLKLFF
clone_size: -; v_call: TRBV4-1; j_call: TRBJ1-2; cdr3_aa: CASSQGQGMINYGYTF
clone_size: medium-sized; v_call: TRBV4-2; j_call: TRBJ1-6; cdr3_aa: CASSQEGRSNSPLHF
clone_size: once; v_call: TRBV7-8; j_call: TRBJ2-2; cdr3_aa: CASSLVATGELFF
clone_size: -; v_call: TRBV19; j_call: TRBJ1-4; cdr3_aa: CASSTPHGATNEKLFF
clone_size: -; v_call: TRBV5-1; j_call: TRBJ1-3; cdr3_aa: CATASSPGNTIYF
clone_size: -; v_call: TRBV13; j_call: TRBJ2-7; cdr3_aa: CASSSRLAGALTYEQYF
clone_size: -; v_call: TRBV28; j_call: TRBJ1-5; cdr3_aa: CASSSGGRIGQPQHF
clone_size: once; v_call: TRBV5-1; j_call: TRBJ1-2; cdr3_aa: CASSLGETYGYTF
clone_size: -; v_call: TRBV29-1; j_call: TRBJ2-1; cdr3_aa: CSVEPSWTHNEQFF
clone_size: -; v_call: TRBV6-2/TRBV6-3; j_call: TRBJ1-5; cdr3_aa: CASSLYRANNQPQHF
clone_size: -; v_call: TRBV6-5; j_call: TRBJ1-2; cdr3_aa: CASSYSGSVYTF
clone_size: -; v_call: TRBV7-9; j_call: TRBJ1-4; cdr3_aa: CASSLPNRGLNEKLFF
clone_size: -; v_call: TRBV9; j_call: TRBJ2-5; cdr3_aa: CASSVGGTSEGETQYF
clone_size: -; v_call: TRBV7-2; j_call: TRBJ1-4; cdr3_aa: CASSLGTFNEKLFF
clone_size: few; v_call: TRBV5-1; j_call: TRBJ1-1; cdr3_aa: CASSISPPNTEAFF
clone_size: -; v_call: TRBV2; j_call: TRBJ2-5; cdr3_aa: CASSPHGEETQYF
clone_size: -; v_call: TRBV19; j_call: TRBJ1-6; cdr3_aa: CASSIQGGDSPLHF
clone_size: once; v_call: TRBV2; j_call: TRBJ1-2; cdr3_aa: CASSVGTGGYTF
clone_size: -; v_call: TRBV19; j_call: TRBJ2-2; cdr3_aa: CASSNTGDRGELFF
clone_size: -; v_call: TRBV4-3; j_call: TRBJ2-7; cdr3_aa: CASSPDRVGGEQYF
clone_size: few; v_call: TRBV7-8; j_call: TRBJ2-7; cdr3_aa: CASSLRTSGGYEQYF
clone_size: -; v_call: TRBV30; j_call: TRBJ1-1; cdr3_aa: CAWSTNTEAFF